This TCR beta chain came from a study of cytomegalovirus exposure and HLA in healthy donors. Study-wide findings and caveats: It was in a later analysis that TCR association rates were seen to vary by HLA locus, highest for DRB1 and lowest for HLA-C. There were a few CMV-associated chains whose specificity for CMV antigens was confirmed in vitro. The study carried out a later analysis of TCR beta sequences. It associated approximately 15,000 of them with specific HLA alleles at a false discovery rate of 0.05.

As concerns this clone: Antigen specificity is unknown.

60 Vbeta and 13 Jbeta primers were used in PCR. The data were produced by immunoSEQ multiplex PCR, yet TCRdb's version contains in-frame clones alone and is incomplete. This sample carries tens of thousands of clones, 50% of them seen once, and the ten largest clones take 9% to 13%. The V gene's germline CDR1 is SGHTA and CDR2 FQGNSA. The CDR3 sequence is 15 residues long. V was pared by 4 bases and J by 4 bases, with 13 bases between. Material: PBMCs. The TCR comes from a human donor in good health. The chain joins TRBV7-2 to TRBJ2-2; a weak D match, TRBD1 (6 bases). CDR3 in DNA: TGTGCCAGCAGCTCCGACAGGCTAATCACCGGGGAGCTGTTTTTT. Its protein product is CASSSDRLITGELFF.